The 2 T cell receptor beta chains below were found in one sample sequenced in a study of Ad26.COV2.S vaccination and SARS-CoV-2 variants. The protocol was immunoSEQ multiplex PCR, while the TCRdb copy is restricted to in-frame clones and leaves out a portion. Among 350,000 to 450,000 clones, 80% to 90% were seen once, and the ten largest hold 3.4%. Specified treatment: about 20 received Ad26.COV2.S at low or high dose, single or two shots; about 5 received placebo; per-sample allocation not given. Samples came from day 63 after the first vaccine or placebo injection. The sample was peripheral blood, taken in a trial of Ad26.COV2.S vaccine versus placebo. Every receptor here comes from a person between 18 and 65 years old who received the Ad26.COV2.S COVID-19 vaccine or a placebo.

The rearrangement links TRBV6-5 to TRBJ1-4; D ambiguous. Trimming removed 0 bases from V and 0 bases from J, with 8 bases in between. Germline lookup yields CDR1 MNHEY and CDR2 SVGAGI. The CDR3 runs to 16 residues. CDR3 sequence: CASSYSVTATNEKLFF. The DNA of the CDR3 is TGTGCCAGCAGTTACTCGGTTACTGCAACTAATGAAAAACTGTTTTTT.

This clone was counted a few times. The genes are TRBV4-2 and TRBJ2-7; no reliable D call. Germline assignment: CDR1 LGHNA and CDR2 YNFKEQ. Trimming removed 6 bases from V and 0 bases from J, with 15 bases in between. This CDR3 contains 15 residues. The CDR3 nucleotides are TGTGCCAGCAGGGAGTTGGCGTACGGCTCCTACGAGCAGTACTTC. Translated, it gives CASRELAYGSYEQYF.